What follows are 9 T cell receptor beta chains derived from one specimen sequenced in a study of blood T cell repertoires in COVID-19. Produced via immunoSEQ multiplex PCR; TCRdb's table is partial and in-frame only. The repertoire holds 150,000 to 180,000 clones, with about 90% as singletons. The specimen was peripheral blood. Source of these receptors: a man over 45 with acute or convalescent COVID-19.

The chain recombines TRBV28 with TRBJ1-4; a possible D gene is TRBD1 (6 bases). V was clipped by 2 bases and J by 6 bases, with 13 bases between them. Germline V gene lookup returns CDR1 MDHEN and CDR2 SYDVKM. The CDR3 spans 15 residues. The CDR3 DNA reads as TGTGCCAGCAGTTTAGCAGGGGTAGGGGATGAAAAACTGTTTTTT. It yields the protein CASSLAGVGDEKLFF.

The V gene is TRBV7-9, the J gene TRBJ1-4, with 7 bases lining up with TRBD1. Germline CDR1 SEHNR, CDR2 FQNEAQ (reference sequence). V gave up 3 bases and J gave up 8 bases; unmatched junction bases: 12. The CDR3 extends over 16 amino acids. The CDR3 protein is CASSFARGQRNEKLFF. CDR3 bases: TGTGCCAGCAGCTTCGCCCGGGGACAGAGGAACGAAAAACTGTTTTTT.

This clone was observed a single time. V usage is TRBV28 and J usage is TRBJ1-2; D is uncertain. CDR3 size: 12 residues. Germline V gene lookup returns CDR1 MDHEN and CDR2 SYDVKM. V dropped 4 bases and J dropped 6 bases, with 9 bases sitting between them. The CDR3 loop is CASSSGPHGYTF. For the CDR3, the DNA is TGTGCCAGCAGTTCAGGTCCCCATGGCTACACCTTC.

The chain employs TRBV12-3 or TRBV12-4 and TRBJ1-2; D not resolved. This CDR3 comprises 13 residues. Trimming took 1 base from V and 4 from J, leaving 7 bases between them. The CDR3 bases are TGTGCCAGCAGTTTAGGAGCAGGCTATGGCTACACCTTC. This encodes CASSLGAGYGYTF.

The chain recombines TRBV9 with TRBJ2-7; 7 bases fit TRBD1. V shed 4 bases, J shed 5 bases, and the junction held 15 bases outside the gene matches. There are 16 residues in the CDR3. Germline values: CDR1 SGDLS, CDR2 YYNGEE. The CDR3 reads CASSLQGSSPLDEQYF. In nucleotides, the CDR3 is TGTGCCAGCAGCCTACAGGGGTCGTCTCCTTTAGACGAGCAGTACTTC.

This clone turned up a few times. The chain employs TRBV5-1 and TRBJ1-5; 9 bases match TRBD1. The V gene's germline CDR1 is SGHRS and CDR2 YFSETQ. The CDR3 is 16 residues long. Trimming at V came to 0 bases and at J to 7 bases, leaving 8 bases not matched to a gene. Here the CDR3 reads CASSLGGQGTKQPQHF. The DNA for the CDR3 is TGCGCCAGCAGCTTGGGGGGACAGGGAACCAAACAGCCCCAGCATTTT.

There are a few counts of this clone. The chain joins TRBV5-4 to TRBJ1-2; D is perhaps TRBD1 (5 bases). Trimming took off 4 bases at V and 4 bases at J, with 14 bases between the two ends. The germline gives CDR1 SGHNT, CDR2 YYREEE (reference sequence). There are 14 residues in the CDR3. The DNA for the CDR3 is TGTGCCAGCAGCACATTCCAGGGAACCTATGGCTACACCTTC. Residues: CASSTFQGTYGYTF.

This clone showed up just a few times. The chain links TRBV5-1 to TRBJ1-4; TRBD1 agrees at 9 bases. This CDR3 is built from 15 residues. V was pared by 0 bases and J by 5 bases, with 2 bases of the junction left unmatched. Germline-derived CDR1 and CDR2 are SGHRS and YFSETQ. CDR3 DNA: TGCGCCAGCAGCTTGGGGGGGACAGGGAATGAAAAACTGTTTTTT. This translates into CASSLGGTGNEKLFF.

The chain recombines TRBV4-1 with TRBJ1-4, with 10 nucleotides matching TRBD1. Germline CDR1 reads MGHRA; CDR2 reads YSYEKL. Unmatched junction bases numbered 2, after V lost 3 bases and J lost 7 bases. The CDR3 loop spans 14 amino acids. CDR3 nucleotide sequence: TGCGCCAGCAGCCAGGGACAGGGGACTGAAAAACTGTTTTTT. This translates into CASSQGQGTEKLFF.